The 11 T cell receptor beta chains below all came from one sample that was sequenced in a study of T cells in Graves' hyperthyroidism and ophthalmopathy. TCR beta CDR3 sequences were amplified from RNA transcripts. With the HTBI primer set, the TCR CDR3 went through a first round of RT-PCR. Using its own MiXCR run on the multiplex PCR reads, TCRdb lists one record per CDR3 protein. The sample yields just under 750,000 distinct CDR3 sequences, roughly a third seen once. The sample taken for sequencing was blood. The receptor set was obtained from a woman in her thirties or forties with Graves' hyperthyroidism.

The chain has TRBV19 and TRBJ1-1, with D perhaps matching TRBD1 (6 bases). The V gene lost 7 bases and the J gene lost 1 base, with 22 bases spanning the gap. CDR1 LNHDA and CDR2 SQIVND come from the germline V gene (reference sequence). The CDR3 length is 17 residues. The CDR3 region is CASNYLGVWGANTEAFF. As DNA, the CDR3 is TGTGCCAGTAACTACTTGGGGGTCTGGGGGGCGAACACTGAAGCTTTCTTT.

The CDR3 region has the DNA TGCGCCAGCAGCTTGGGAGTGTTTACTAACTATGGCTACACCTTC. Its translation: CASSLGVFTNYGYTF. The chain carries TRBV5-1 and TRBJ1-2; no clear D gene. This CDR3 is built from 15 residues. Between the trimmed V and J ends, which lost 0 bases and 0 bases, there was a span of 9 bases. Germline values: CDR1 SGHRS, CDR2 YFSETQ.

The rearrangement joins TRBV24-1 to TRBJ2-7; 11 bases align to TRBD2. J gave up 4 bases and V 11 bases, and 15 bases lay outside the gene matches. CDR1 KGHDR and CDR2 SFDVKD come from the germline V gene. The CDR3 totals 16 residues. DNA of the CDR3: TGTGCCAGCTCACCCACTGGGCTAGCGGGAGGTTACGAGCAGTACTTC. This translates into CASSPTGLAGGYEQYF.

This clonotype has only a few counts. The genes are TRBV6-1 and TRBJ1-3; D gene uncertain. Germline V CDR1 and CDR2: MNHNS, SASEGT. CDR3 length: 15 residues. The V gene lost 6 bases and the J gene lost 0 bases, with 12 bases spanning the gap. The CDR3 spells CASSEHGGSGNTIYF. CDR3 sequence (DNA): TGTGCCAGCAGCGAACACGGTGGCTCTGGAAACACCATATATTTT.

Many counts were recorded for this clonotype. The genes are TRBV24-1 and TRBJ1-5, with TRBD1 matching over 8 bases. Germline lookup yields CDR1 KGHDR and CDR2 SFDVKD. This CDR3 contains 15 residues. V lost 2 bases, J lost 3 bases, and 2 bases stayed unmatched. DNA for the CDR3: TGTGCCACCAGTGATTCCAGGGGGCTCAATCAGCCCCAGCATTTT. Translated, it gives CATSDSRGLNQPQHF.

This sequence joins TRBV7-2 and TRBJ2-7; tentatively, D is TRBD2 (5 bases). The germline V gene has CDR1 SGHTA and CDR2 FQGNSA. The V gene lost 5 bases and the J gene lost 9 bases, with 5 bases spanning the gap. CDR3 size: 9 residues. CDR3 sequence reads: CASSAGQYF. CDR3 bases: TGTGCCAGCAGCGCGGGGCAGTACTTC. Full variable domain (missing parts from reference TRBV7-2 and TRBJ2-7): GAGVSQSPSNKVTEKGKDVELRCDPISGHTALYWYRQSLGQGLEFLIYFQGNSAPDKSGLPSDRFSAERTGGSVSTLTIQRTQQEDSAVYLCASSAGQYFGPGTRLTVT.

This clonotype was picked up many times. V is TRBV7-9 and J is TRBJ2-7; perhaps TRBD1 as D (5 bases). Per germline, CDR1 SEHNR and CDR2 FQNEAQ (reference sequence). The V gene lost 5 bases and the J gene lost 2 bases, with 16 bases spanning the gap. There are 15 residues in the CDR3. The DNA for the CDR3 is TGTGCCAGCAGCCAAACAGGCGGTGGGGCCTACGAGCAGTACTTC. Protein product: CASSQTGGGAYEQYF.

This clonotype turned up a few times. The rearrangement links TRBV30 to TRBJ1-2; 9 bases are shared with TRBD1. Losses at the gene ends were 8 bases for V and 3 bases for J; bases not matched to a gene: 4. Germline loops: CDR1 GTSNPN, CDR2 SVGIG (reference sequence). The CDR3 is made up of 12 amino acids. CDR3 nucleotides: TGTGCCGGTACAGGGGGCGACTATGGCTACACCTTC. The encoded protein is CAGTGGDYGYTF.

This clonotype was detected ten times or more. This sequence joins TRBV12-3 or TRBV12-4 and TRBJ2-2, with a possible D match to TRBD2 (5 bases). The CDR3 consists of 13 residues. Trimming shortened V by 7 bases and J by 4 bases, and 10 bases separated the two germline ends. CDR3: CASTPDSTGELFF. DNA for the CDR3: TGTGCCAGCACCCCGGACTCCACCGGGGAGCTGTTTTTT.

The chain recombines TRBV6-6 with TRBJ2-7; 8 bases fit TRBD2. Germline assignment: CDR1 MNHNY and CDR2 SVGAGI (reference sequence). With V trimmed by 6 bases and J by 0 bases, 1 base remained unmatched. CDR3 size: 13 residues. CDR3 sequence: CASRTSDSYEQYF. CDR3 bases: TGTGCCAGCAGGACTAGCGACTCCTACGAGCAGTACTTC.

The genes are TRBV6-5 and TRBJ1-5; D unresolved. V lost 5 bases and J 6 bases, leaving 14 bases between the germline ends. From germline, CDR1 is MNHEY and CDR2 SVGAGI. The CDR3 sequence is 14 residues long. The CDR3 DNA reads as TGTGCCAGCAGTCTCGACCCGTGGGCTCAGCCCCAGCATTTT. It codes for CASSLDPWAQPQHF.